A selection of T cell receptor beta chains follows, all from one sample in a study of blood T cell repertoires in COVID-19. Only in-frame clones appear in the TCRdb table, and some are missing; sequencing was by immunoSEQ multiplex PCR. This sample carries under 300,000 clones, around 82% of them seen once, and the ten largest clones take 4.5% to 6%. The sequenced sample was peripheral blood. The origin of the receptors is a woman older than 75 with active or convalescent COVID-19. CDR3s include the opening cysteine and the closing phenylalanine or tryptophan. Each record gives: V gene, J gene, clone size, D gene, CDR3 protein, CDR3 DNA. The D gene is left open where the match is weak. The size of a clone is reported for some rows only, either as once, few or many, or as a class for expanded clones.

V: TRBV19
J: TRBJ1-5
size: .
D: .
CDR3: CASERGGDQPQHF
DNA: TGTGCCAGTGAAAGGGGAGGCGATCAGCCCCAGCATTTT

V: TRBV5-5
J: TRBJ1-1
size: .
D: .
CDR3: CASSLVVGGGEAFF
DNA: TGTGCCAGCAGCTTGGTTGTAGGCGGGGGGGAAGCTTTCTTT

V: TRBV5-6
J: TRBJ2-6
size: .
D: .
CDR3: CASSFRMGANVLTF
DNA: TGTGCCAGCAGCTTCAGGATGGGGGCCAACGTCCTGACTTTC

V: TRBV11-3
J: TRBJ2-1
size: .
D: .
CDR3: CASSLVRWAGNEQFF
DNA: TGTGCCAGCAGCTTAGTCCGGTGGGCAGGCAATGAGCAGTTCTTC

V: TRBV18
J: TRBJ1-5
size: .
D: .
CDR3: CASSPTKGSGQPQHF
DNA: TGTGCCAGCTCACCAACAAAGGGATCAGGGCAGCCCCAGCATTTT

V: TRBV7-2
J: TRBJ1-1
size: .
D: .
CDR3: CASSTRAGNTEAFF
DNA: TGTGCCAGCAGCACTAGGGCAGGGAACACTGAAGCTTTCTTT

V: TRBV19
J: TRBJ2-7
size: .
D: TRBD1
CDR3: CASSITGGSPGEQYF
DNA: TGTGCCAGTAGTATCACAGGGGGCTCTCCGGGAGAGCAGTACTTC

V: TRBV5-1
J: TRBJ1-1
size: .
D: .
CDR3: CASSLELPAEAFF
DNA: TGCGCCAGCAGCTTGGAACTGCCCGCTGAAGCTTTCTTT

V: TRBV29-1
J: TRBJ1-2
size: .
D: .
CDR3: CSAAGGGKDYGYTF
DNA: TGCAGCGCCGCTGGGGGGGGAAAGGACTATGGCTACACCTTC

V: TRBV5-1
J: TRBJ2-7
size: .
D: .
CDR3: CASSLIRGSYEQYF
DNA: TGCGCCAGCAGCTTGATTAGGGGCTCCTACGAGCAGTACTTC

V: TRBV24-1
J: TRBJ1-5
size: .
D: .
CDR3: CATSDPGQSNQPQHF
DNA: TGTGCCACCAGTGACCCCGGACAGAGCAATCAGCCCCAGCATTTT

V: TRBV3-1/TRBV3-2
J: TRBJ1-2
size: .
D: .
CDR3: CASSPTTQDFYGYTF
DNA: TGTGCCAGCAGCCCCACCACCCAGGATTTCTATGGCTACACCTTC

V: TRBV5-1
J: TRBJ1-1
size: once
D: TRBD1
CDR3: CASSLAGGENTEAFF
DNA: TGCGCCAGCAGCTTGGCAGGGGGCGAGAACACTGAAGCTTTCTTT

V: TRBV6-5
J: TRBJ1-5
size: few
D: .
CDR3: CASRVSTSSNQPQHF
DNA: TGTGCCAGCAGGGTAAGCACTTCTAGCAATCAGCCCCAGCATTTT

V: TRBV6-6
J: TRBJ1-5
size: .
D: .
CDR3: CASSPRGRVDQPQHF
DNA: TGTGCCAGCAGCCCAAGGGGCAGGGTCGATCAGCCCCAGCATTTT

V: TRBV2
J: TRBJ1-2
size: many
D: TRBD1
CDR3: CASGDRQGASYTF
DNA: TGTGCCAGCGGGGATCGGCAGGGGGCAAGCTACACCTTC

V: TRBV7-2
J: TRBJ2-7
size: .
D: .
CDR3: CASSRAYEQYF
DNA: TGTGCCAGCAGCCGAGCGTACGAGCAGTACTTC